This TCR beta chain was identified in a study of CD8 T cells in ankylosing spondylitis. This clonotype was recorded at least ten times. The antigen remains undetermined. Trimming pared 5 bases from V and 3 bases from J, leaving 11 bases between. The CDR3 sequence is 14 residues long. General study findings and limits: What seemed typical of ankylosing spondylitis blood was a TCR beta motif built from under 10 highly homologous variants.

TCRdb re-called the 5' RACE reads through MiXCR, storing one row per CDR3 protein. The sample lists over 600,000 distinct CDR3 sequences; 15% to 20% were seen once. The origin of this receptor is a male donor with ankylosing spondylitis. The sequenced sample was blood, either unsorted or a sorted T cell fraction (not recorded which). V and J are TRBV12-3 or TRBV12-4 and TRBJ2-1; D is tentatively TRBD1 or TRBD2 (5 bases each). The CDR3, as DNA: TGTGCCAGCAGTCCGGGGACGGACTACAATGAGCAGTTCTTC. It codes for CASSPGTDYNEQFF.